This TCR beta chain was captured in a study of early T cells in non-severe SARS-CoV-2 infection (dated by TCRdb to the early 2020s). Concerning the study at large: Because TCR sequencing was done on bulk RNA from unsorted whole blood, the alpha and beta chains could not be paired.

Set within a cohort of healthcare workers in London, UK, this nested case-control study involved weekly PCR testing of nasopharyngeal swabs along with blood sampling. Between 23 and 31 March 2020, the week of the UK lockdown, healthcare workers were enrolled and then followed up weekly for as long as 16 weeks. The protocol used for the library was 5' RACE. Data came from a NextSeq 500. The TCR library protocol attached unique molecular identifiers to individual cDNA molecules to correct for sequencing error and PCR bias. Both TCR alpha and beta chains were sequenced, and tight co-correlation was observed between alpha and beta sequence abundances in each sample. The original methods were these. Decombinator V4 was used to annotate TCR sequences for V gene, J gene and CDR3. Expanded TCRs were defined as changing significantly between any two time points under a Poisson model with p below 0.0001. Abundances of TCRs were expressed as counts per million after normalisation to the total number of TCRs sequenced in each sample. TRAV1-2 paired with TRAJ12, TRAJ20 or TRAJ33 defined MAIT TCRs, while TRAV10 paired with TRAJ18 defined iNKT TCRs. A search of VDJdb, accessed on 1 November 2021, was run for TCRs annotated to CMV, EBV and SARS-CoV-2, with TCRs annotated for multiple antigens excluded. TCRdb took the public reads, trimmed them with fastp at Q25, ran MiXCR for clone calling and kept in-frame beta chains. Rows are combined by CDR3 protein, so each entry shows the most common genes and DNA. Clone size and V and J calls follow TCRdb, not the original study. In all, the sample holds about 81,000 distinct CDR3 sequences, and 13% to 15% of those were seen once. Around 9.9% of the sample goes to the ten largest clones.

The germline V gene supplies CDR1 SQVTM and CDR2 ANQGSEA. From the cysteine up to the phenylalanine, the CDR3 has a length of 12 residues. Only the CDR3 DNA is retained, 36 bases long and in frame from the first base. A distance of 12 bases separates the germline ends of V and J, which lose 4 bases and 6 bases respectively. Results the study describes overall, beyond this receptor: VDJdb matching was skewed toward anti-spike CD8 responses, so virus-specific expansions were likely underestimated and private and CD4 specificities were missed.

For this clonotype: This clone's antigen is unknown. No base qualities exist here, and no much larger clone lies one base off it.

This sequence uses TRBV29-1 and TRBJ1-1; TRBD1 might be the D gene, on 5 matching bases. The TCR comes from an adult who was a healthcare worker with PCR-confirmed SARS-CoV-2 infection or an uninfected control (not recorded which). The sequencing sample was made of whole blood. The nucleotide sequence is given as TGCAGCGTTGGGGCCCAGGGCGCTGAAGCTTTCTTT. Its coded protein is CSVGAQGAEAFF.